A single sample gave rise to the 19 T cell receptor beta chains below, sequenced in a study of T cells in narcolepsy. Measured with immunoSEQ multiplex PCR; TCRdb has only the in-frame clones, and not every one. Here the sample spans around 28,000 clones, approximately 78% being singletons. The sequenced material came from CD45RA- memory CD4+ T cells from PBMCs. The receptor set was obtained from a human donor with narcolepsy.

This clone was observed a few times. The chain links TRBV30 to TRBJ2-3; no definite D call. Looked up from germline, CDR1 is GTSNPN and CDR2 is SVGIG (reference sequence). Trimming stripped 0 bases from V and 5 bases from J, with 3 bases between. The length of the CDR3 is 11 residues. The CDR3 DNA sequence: TGTGCCTGGAGTGTACGAGATACGCAGTATTTT. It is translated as CAWSVRDTQYF.

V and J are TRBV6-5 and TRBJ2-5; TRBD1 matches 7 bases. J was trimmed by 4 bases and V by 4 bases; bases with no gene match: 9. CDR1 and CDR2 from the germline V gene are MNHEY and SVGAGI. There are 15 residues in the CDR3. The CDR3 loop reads CASSSSGTDVETQYF. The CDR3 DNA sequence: TGTGCCAGCAGTTCATCCGGGACAGACGTAGAGACCCAGTACTTC.

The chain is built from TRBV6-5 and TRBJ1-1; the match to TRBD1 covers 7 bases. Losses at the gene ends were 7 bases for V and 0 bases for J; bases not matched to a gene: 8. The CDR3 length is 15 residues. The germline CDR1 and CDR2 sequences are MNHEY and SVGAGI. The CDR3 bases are TGTGCCAGCAATAAAGGGGGACAGTTGAACACTGAAGCTTTCTTT. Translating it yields CASNKGGQLNTEAFF.

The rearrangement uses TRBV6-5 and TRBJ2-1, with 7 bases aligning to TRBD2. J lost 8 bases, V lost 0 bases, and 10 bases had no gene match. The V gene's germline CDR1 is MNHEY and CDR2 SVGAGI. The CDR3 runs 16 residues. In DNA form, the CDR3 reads TGTGCCAGCAGTTACTCCTACGGACTAGTTAGGGATGAGCAGTTCTTC. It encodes CASSYSYGLVRDEQFF.

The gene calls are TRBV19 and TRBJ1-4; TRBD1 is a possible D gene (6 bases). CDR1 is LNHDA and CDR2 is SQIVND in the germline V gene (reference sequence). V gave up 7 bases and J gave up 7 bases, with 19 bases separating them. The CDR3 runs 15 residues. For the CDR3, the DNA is TGTGCCAGTACCGCGACCACAGGGTTAATTGAAAAACTGTTTTTT. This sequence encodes CASTATTGLIEKLFF.

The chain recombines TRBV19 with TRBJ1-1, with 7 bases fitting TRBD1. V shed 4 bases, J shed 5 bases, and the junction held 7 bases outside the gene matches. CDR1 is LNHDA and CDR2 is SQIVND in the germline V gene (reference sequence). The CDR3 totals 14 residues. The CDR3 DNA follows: TGTGCCAGTAGTAGTTCGGGACAGAGGACTGAAGCTTTCTTT. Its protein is CASSSSGQRTEAFF.

The CDR3 nucleotides read TGTGCCAGCAGCTTAGGTGGAGGGGCTGAAAAACTGTTTTTT. This codes for CASSLGGGAEKLFF. V gene TRBV7-9 combines with J gene TRBJ1-4, with D maybe TRBD1 (5 bases). Trimming took 1 base from V and 7 from J, leaving 10 bases between them. In germline, CDR1 is SEHNR, CDR2 FQNEAQ (reference sequence). There are 14 residues in the CDR3.

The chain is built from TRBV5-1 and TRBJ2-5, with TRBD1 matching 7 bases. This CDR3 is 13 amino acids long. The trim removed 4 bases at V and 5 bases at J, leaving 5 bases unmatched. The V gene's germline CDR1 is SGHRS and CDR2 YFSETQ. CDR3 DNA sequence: TGCGCCAGCAGCCCTGGGACAGCGGAGACCCAGTACTTC. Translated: CASSPGTAETQYF.

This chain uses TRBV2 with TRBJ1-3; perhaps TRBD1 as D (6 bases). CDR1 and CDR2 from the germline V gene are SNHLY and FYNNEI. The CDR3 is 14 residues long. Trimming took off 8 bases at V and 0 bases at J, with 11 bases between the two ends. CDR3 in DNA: TGTGCCAGCTGGGGGCAGGACTCTGGAAACACCATATATTTT. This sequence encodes CASWGQDSGNTIYF.

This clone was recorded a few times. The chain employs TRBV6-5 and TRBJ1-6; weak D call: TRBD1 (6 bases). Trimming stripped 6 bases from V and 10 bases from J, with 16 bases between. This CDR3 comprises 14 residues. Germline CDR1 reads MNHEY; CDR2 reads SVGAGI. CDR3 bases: TGTGCCAGCAGCCCGGGGAGGGGGTACTCACCCCTCCACTTT. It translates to CASSPGRGYSPLHF.

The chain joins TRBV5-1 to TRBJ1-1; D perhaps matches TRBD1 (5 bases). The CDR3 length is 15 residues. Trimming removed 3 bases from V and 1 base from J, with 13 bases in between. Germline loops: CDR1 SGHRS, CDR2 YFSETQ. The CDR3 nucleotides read TGCGCCAGCAGCTCGGAAGGGACGGCGAACACTGAAGCTTTCTTT. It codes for CASSSEGTANTEAFF.

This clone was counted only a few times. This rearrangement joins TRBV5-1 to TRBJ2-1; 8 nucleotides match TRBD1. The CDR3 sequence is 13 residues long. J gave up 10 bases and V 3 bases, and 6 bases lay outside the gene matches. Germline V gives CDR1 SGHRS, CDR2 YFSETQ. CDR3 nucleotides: TGCGCCAGCAGCTCGAACCCAGGGGGCGAGCAGTTCTTC. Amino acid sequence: CASSSNPGGEQFF. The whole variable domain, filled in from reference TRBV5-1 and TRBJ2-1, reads KAGVTQTPRYLIKTRGQQVTLSCSPISGHRSVSWYQQTPGQGLQFLFEYFSETQRNKGNFPGRFSGRQFSNSRSEMNVSTLELGDSALYLCASSSNPGGEQFFGPGTRLTVL.

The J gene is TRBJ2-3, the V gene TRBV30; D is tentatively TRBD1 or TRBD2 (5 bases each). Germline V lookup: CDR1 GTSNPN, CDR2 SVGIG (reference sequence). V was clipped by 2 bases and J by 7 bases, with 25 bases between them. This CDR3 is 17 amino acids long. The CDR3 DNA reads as TGTGCCTGGAGTCGTCCTCAGCCGGGACGGGGTAAATATACGCAGTATTTT. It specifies CAWSRPQPGRGKYTQYF.

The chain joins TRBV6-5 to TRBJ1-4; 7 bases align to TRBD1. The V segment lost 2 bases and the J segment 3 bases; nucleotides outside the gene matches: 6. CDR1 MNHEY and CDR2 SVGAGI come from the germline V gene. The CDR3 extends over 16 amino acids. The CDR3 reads CASSYARGMANEKLFF. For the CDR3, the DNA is TGTGCCAGCAGTTACGCCAGGGGGATGGCTAATGAAAAACTGTTTTTT.

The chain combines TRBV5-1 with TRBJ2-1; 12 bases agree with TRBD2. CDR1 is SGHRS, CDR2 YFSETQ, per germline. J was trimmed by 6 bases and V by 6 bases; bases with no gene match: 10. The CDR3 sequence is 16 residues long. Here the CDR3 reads CASMDSLAGGPNEQFF. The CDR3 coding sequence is TGCGCCAGCATGGACAGTCTAGCGGGAGGGCCCAATGAGCAGTTCTTC. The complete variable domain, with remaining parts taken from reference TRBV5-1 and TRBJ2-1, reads KAGVTQTPRYLIKTRGQQVTLSCSPISGHRSVSWYQQTPGQGLQFLFEYFSETQRNKGNFPGRFSGRQFSNSRSEMNVSTLELGDSALYLCASMDSLAGGPNEQFFGPGTRLTVL.

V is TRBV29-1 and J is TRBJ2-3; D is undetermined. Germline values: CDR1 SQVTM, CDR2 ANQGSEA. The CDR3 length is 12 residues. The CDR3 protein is CSDETGADTQYF. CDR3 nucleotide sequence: TGCAGTGATGAAACTGGCGCAGATACGCAGTATTTT.

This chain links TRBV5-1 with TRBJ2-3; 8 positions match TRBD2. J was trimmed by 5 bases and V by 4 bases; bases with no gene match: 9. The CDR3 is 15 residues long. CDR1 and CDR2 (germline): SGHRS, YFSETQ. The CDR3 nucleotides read TGCGCCAGCAGCCTCCGGGGGCTAGCGGGAGATACGCAGTATTTT. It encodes CASSLRGLAGDTQYF.

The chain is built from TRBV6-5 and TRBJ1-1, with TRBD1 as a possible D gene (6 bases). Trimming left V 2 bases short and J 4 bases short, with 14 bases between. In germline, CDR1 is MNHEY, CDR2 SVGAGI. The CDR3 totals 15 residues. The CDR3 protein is CASSYSRGQGTEAFF. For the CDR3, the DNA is TGTGCCAGCAGTTACAGCCGGGGGCAGGGCACTGAAGCTTTCTTT.

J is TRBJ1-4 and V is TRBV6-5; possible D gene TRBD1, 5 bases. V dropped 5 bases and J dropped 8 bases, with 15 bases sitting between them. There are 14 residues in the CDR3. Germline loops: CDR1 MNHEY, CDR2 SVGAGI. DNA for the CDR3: TGTGCCAGCAGTGAAAGGATAGCAGGGGAAAAACTGTTTTTT. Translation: CASSERIAGEKLFF.